The subject of this entry is one TCR beta chain. Only one count was recorded for this clone. What antigen it recognizes has not been identified. The input lacks base qualities; no much larger clone sits a single base away. The collaborating institutions used their own protocols to collect whole blood in K2EDTA tubes. For TCRbeta analysis, collaborators shipped samples as frozen whole blood, isolated PBMCs, or DNA extracted from either of those sample types. The source of the sample is a study of blood T cell repertoires in COVID-19 (dated by TCRdb to the early 2020s). Notes on the research overall: Samples from collaborators originated in the United States, Italy and Spain and spanned both the acute and convalescent phases of COVID-19. The prospective study material was composed of cDNA or gDNA derived from T cells, B-cell-depleted T cells, or PBMCs. Deeply sampled blood TCRbeta repertoires from subjects exposed to, actively infected with, or recovered from COVID-19 were included in the dataset. The repertoires were released in a freely available public database intended as a resource for research on the immune response to SARS-CoV-2. The samples were drawn from two sources: the first 160 participants of the ongoing ImmuneRACE study, and over 1,000 subjects contributed by 6 global collaborators. Sample metadata almost always included a de-identified subject ID, COVID-19 status, age in years and sex. Where available, HLA class I and class II types were obtained from metadata supplied by the sample provider rather than from assay-based typing.

Overall study outcomes, separate from this receptor: The quantity of clinical and demographic metadata differed by source and by participant and was supplied without curation.

The immunoSEQ Assay, a bias-controlled multiplex PCR, was used to amplify TCRbeta CDR3 regions from genomic DNA. Processing in the source paper ran as follows. Within the assay, amplification of reference gene primers was used to estimate how many nucleated cells each sample contained. Sequence reads were collapsed and filtered to measure the absolute abundance of every unique TCRbeta CDR3 rearrangement. For each sample, productive Simpson clonality was calculated as the square root of Simpson's diversity index across productive rearrangements. TCRdb retrieved this table from immuneACCESS and kept in-frame rearrangements only. Not all clones are present; in checked studies, unresolved V genes account for under half, and no reason is known for the remainder. V and J calls and clone size follow that table, whereas D and trimming were derived from the DNA. In all, the sample holds some 240,000 clones, and around 83% of those were seen once. The biggest ten clones account for over 7.5% of the sample.

V drops 3 bases and J drops 4 bases, leaving 12 bases in between. From its cysteine to its phenylalanine, the CDR3 spans 14 amino acids. Only CDR3 DNA remains: 42 bases, in frame from the first base. For CDR1 and CDR2, the germline V gene (reference sequence) lists LNHDA and SQIVND. The source is a woman older than 75 with acute or convalescent COVID-19. The chain joins TRBV19 to TRBJ1-2, with the identity of the D gene unclear. The sequencing input was peripheral blood. The CDR3 here reads CASSMLGSGYGYTF. The base sequence is TGTGCCAGTAGTATGTTGGGGAGTGGCTATGGCTACACCTTC.